The rows below give T cell receptor beta chains drawn from one sample of a study of siplizumab effects on memory and regulatory T cells. Repertoires were generated with immunoSEQ multiplex PCR, while TCRdb's copy carries only in-frame clones and drops some. Of about 110,000 clones listed, roughly 92% are singletons. Material: CD4+ T cells sorted from blood. The receptors stem from a human donor in good health. Both conserved end residues are part of each CDR3. The D gene is left open where the match is weak. For some rows the clone size is stated as once, few or many, or as a class when expanded; others skip it.

D gene: -; clone size: -; J gene: TRBJ2-3; CDR3 length: 17; V gene: TRBV9; CDR3 protein: CASSVLKGGSNTDTQYF; CDR3 DNA: TGTGCCAGCAGCGTCCTAAAGGGGGGGTCCAACACAGATACGCAGTATTTT
D gene: TRBD2; clone size: -; J gene: TRBJ2-3; CDR3 length: 18; V gene: TRBV14; CDR3 protein: CASSLRGTSGASTDTQYF; CDR3 DNA: TGTGCCAGCAGCCTTCGCGGGACTAGCGGGGCTAGCACAGATACGCAGTATTTT
D gene: TRBD2; clone size: -; J gene: TRBJ2-3; CDR3 length: 15; V gene: TRBV9; CDR3 protein: CASSVWTSETDTQYF; CDR3 DNA: TGTGCCAGCAGCGTCTGGACTAGCGAAACAGATACGCAGTATTTT
D gene: TRBD2; clone size: -; J gene: TRBJ2-7; CDR3 length: 14; V gene: TRBV5-1; CDR3 protein: CASSLVLATNEQYF; CDR3 DNA: TGCGCCAGCAGCTTGGTACTAGCGACGAACGAGCAGTACTTC
D gene: -; clone size: -; J gene: TRBJ1-4; CDR3 length: 14; V gene: TRBV2; CDR3 protein: CASSERASGEKLFF; CDR3 DNA: TGTGCCAGCAGTGAAAGGGCTTCGGGTGAAAAACTGTTTTTT
D gene: TRBD1; clone size: -; J gene: TRBJ2-7; CDR3 length: 13; V gene: TRBV6-5; CDR3 protein: CASRDRVSYEQYF; CDR3 DNA: TGTGCCAGCCGGGACAGGGTTTCCTACGAGCAGTACTTC
D gene: -; clone size: -; J gene: TRBJ1-1; CDR3 length: 14; V gene: TRBV2; CDR3 protein: CASRGPFSHTEAFF; CDR3 DNA: TGTGCCAGCAGGGGACCCTTCTCCCACACTGAAGCTTTCTTT
D gene: TRBD1; clone size: -; J gene: TRBJ1-1; CDR3 length: 15; V gene: TRBV7-9; CDR3 protein: CASSSGQGSNTEAFF; CDR3 DNA: TGTGCCAGCAGCTCCGGACAGGGGTCCAACACTGAAGCTTTCTTT
D gene: -; clone size: -; J gene: TRBJ1-2; CDR3 length: 11; V gene: TRBV27; CDR3 protein: CASRSNYGYTF; CDR3 DNA: TGTGCCAGCAGGAGTAACTATGGCTACACCTTC
D gene: -; clone size: -; J gene: TRBJ2-1; CDR3 length: 16; V gene: TRBV11-1; CDR3 protein: CASSFGTGPPRDEQFF; CDR3 DNA: TGTGCCAGCAGCTTTGGCACAGGGCCGCCGAGAGATGAGCAGTTCTTC
D gene: -; clone size: -; J gene: TRBJ1-2; CDR3 length: 14; V gene: TRBV6-1; CDR3 protein: CASTVDGTDYGYTF; CDR3 DNA: TGTGCCAGCACCGTAGACGGTACGGACTATGGCTACACCTTC
D gene: TRBD2; clone size: -; J gene: TRBJ2-3; CDR3 length: 15; V gene: TRBV10-1; CDR3 protein: CASSAQREGEDTQYF; CDR3 DNA: TGCGCCAGCAGTGCGCAGCGGGAGGGGGAAGATACGCAGTATTTT
D gene: TRBD1; clone size: -; J gene: TRBJ2-3; CDR3 length: 16; V gene: TRBV9; CDR3 protein: CASSPRQGGSADTQYF; CDR3 DNA: TGTGCCAGCAGCCCCCGACAGGGCGGCTCTGCAGATACGCAGTATTTT
D gene: -; clone size: -; J gene: TRBJ2-3; CDR3 length: 13; V gene: TRBV5-4; CDR3 protein: CASSLVDSDTQYF; CDR3 DNA: TGTGCCAGCAGCTTGGTTGACTCAGATACGCAGTATTTT
D gene: TRBD2; clone size: -; J gene: TRBJ2-3; CDR3 length: 15; V gene: TRBV19; CDR3 protein: CASSWSGLAEDTQYF; CDR3 DNA: TGTGCCAGTAGCTGGTCGGGACTAGCGGAGGATACGCAGTATTTT
D gene: -; clone size: -; J gene: TRBJ2-1; CDR3 length: 14; V gene: TRBV21-1; CDR3 protein: CASKRGDSYNEQFF; CDR3 DNA: TGTGCCAGCAAGCGGGGGGACTCCTACAATGAGCAGTTCTTC
D gene: TRBD1; clone size: once; J gene: TRBJ2-7; CDR3 length: 15; V gene: TRBV6-1; CDR3 protein: CASSDRDRGSYEQYF; CDR3 DNA: TGTGCCAGCAGTGACCGGGACAGGGGGTCTTACGAGCAGTACTTC
D gene: TRBD2; clone size: -; J gene: TRBJ2-5; CDR3 length: 13; V gene: TRBV27; CDR3 protein: CASSWREQETQYF; CDR3 DNA: TGTGCCAGCAGTTGGCGGGAGCAAGAGACCCAGTACTTC